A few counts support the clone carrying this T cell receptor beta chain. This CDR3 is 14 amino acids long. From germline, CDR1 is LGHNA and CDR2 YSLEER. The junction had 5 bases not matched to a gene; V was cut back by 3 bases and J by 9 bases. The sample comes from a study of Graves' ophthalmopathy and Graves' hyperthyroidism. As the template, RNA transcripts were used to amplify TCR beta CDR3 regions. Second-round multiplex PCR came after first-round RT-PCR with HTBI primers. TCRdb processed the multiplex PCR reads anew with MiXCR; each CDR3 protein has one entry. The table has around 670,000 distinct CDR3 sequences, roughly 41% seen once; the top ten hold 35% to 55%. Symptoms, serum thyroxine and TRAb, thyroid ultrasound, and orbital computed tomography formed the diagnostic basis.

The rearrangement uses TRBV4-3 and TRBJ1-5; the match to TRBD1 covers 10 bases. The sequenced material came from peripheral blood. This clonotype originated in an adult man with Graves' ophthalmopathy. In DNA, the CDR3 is TGCGCCAGCAGCCAGGGACAGGGGTTTAGGCCCCAGCATTTT. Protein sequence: CASSQGQGFRPQHF.